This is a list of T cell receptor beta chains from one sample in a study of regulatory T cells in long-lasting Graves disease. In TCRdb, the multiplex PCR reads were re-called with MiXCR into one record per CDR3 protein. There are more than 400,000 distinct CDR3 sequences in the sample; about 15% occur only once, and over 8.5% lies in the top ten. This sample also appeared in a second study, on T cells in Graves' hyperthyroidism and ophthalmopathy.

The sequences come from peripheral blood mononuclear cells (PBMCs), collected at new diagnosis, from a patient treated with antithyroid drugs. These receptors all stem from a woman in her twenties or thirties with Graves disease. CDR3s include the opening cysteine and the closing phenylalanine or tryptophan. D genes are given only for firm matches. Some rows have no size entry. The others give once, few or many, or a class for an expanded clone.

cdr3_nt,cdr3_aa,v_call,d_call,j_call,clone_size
TGCAGTGCTAGAGCTAACGGAAACACCATATATTTT,CSARANGNTIYF,TRBV20-1,.,TRBJ1-3,few
TGTGCCAGCAGCTTTTTCGAGGTCGAAGCTTTCTTT,CASSFFEVEAFF,TRBV5-6,.,TRBJ1-1,few
TGTGCCAGTAGTCGGACAGGCAGAAATCAGCCCCAGCATTTT,CASSRTGRNQPQHF,TRBV19,TRBD1,TRBJ1-5,.
TGTGCCAGCAGCCCCCGGGCAGGGGGCTCCTACGAGCAGTACTTC,CASSPRAGGSYEQYF,TRBV7-9,TRBD1,TRBJ2-7,.
TGTGCCATCAGTGAGTCGTTTGGTGTCAGGGGGCGATCCAATGAGCAGTTCTTC,CAISESFGVRGRSNEQFF,TRBV10-3,TRBD1,TRBJ2-1,.
TGTGCTAGTGCCCGGACAGGGGAGGGTCAGCCCCAGCATTTT,CASARTGEGQPQHF,TRBV12-5,TRBD1,TRBJ1-5,.
TGTGCCAGCTCAACAGGGACAGGGGCCGGGGACCAGTACTTC,CASSTGTGAGDQYF,TRBV18,TRBD1,TRBJ2-5,many
TGTGCCAGCAGCGTAGGAGGACTAGCGGGAGTAGAGACCCAGTACTTC,CASSVGGLAGVETQYF,TRBV9,TRBD2,TRBJ2-5,.
TGTGCCAGCAGCTCGGGACTAGCGGGTCCCCGGGGGGTTTACAATGAGCAGTTCTTC,CASSSGLAGPRGVYNEQFF,TRBV7-2,TRBD2,TRBJ2-1,.
TGTGCCAGCAGCCTAACAGGGAGGTGGGCAGATACGCAGTATTTT,CASSLTGRWADTQYF,TRBV5-6,.,TRBJ2-3,many
TGTGCCTGGAGTGTACGGTCGACCACTGAAGCTTTCTTT,CAWSVRSTTEAFF,TRBV30,.,TRBJ1-1,.
TGTGCCAGCAGCTCCACCTACCAGACTAAAGAGACCCAGTACTTC,CASSSTYQTKETQYF,TRBV7-3,.,TRBJ2-5,many
TGCAGTGCGTTATTTTCGGGACGCAATGAGCAGTTCTTC,CSALFSGRNEQFF,TRBV20-1,.,TRBJ2-1,many
TGCAGCGTTCCAACTAGGTCCTCCTACAATGAGCAGTTCTTC,CSVPTRSSYNEQFF,TRBV29-1,.,TRBJ2-1,many
TGTGCCAGCAACGCCTGGGGTCATGAAAAACTGTTTTTT,CASNAWGHEKLFF,TRBV28,.,TRBJ1-4,many
TGCGCCAGCAGAACGGGACCGTCTAATGAAAAACTGTTTTTT,CASRTGPSNEKLFF,TRBV5-1,.,TRBJ1-4,few
TGTGCCAGTAGTACTCCAGGGTATGGCAACACCGGGGAGCTGTTTTTT,CASSTPGYGNTGELFF,TRBV19,.,TRBJ2-2,.
TGTGCCAGCAGTGAAGGTCCTTTAGTAGCGGGGACTTACGAGCAGTACTTC,CASSEGPLVAGTYEQYF,TRBV25-1,TRBD2,TRBJ2-7,few